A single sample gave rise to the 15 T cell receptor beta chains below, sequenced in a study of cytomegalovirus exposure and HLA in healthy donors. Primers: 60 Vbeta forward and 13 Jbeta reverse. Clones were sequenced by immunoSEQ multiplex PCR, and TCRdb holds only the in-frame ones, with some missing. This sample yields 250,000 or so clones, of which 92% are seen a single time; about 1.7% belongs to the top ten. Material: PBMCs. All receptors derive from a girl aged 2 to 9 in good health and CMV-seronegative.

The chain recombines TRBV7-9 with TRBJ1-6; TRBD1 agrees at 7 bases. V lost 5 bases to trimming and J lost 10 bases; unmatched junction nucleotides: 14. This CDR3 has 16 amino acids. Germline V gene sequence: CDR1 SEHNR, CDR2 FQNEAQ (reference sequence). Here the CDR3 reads CASSEAAGGIKSPLHF. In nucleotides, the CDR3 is TGTGCCAGCAGCGAAGCGGCAGGGGGGATCAAATCACCCCTCCACTTT.

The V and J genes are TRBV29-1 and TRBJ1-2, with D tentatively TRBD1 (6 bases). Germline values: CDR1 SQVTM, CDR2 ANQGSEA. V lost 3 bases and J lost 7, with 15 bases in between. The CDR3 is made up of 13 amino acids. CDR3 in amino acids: CSVDVGQGTGYTF. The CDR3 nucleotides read TGCAGCGTTGACGTGGGCCAGGGGACTGGCTACACCTTC.

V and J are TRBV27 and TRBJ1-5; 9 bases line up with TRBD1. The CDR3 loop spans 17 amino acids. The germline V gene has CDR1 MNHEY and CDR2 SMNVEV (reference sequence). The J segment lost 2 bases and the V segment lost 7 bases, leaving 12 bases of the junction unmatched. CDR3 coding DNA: TGTGCCAGCATCCCGGGACAGGGTGGAGGTGGCAATCAGCCCCAGCATTTT. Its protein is CASIPGQGGGGNQPQHF.

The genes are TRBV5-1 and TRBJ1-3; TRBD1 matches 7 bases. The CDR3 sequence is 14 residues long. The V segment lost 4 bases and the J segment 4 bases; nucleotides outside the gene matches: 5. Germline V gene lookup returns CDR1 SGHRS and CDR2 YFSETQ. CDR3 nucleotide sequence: TGCGCCAGCAGCCCCGGGACAGTCGGAAACACCATATATTTT. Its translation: CASSPGTVGNTIYF. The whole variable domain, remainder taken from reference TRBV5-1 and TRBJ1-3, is KAGVTQTPRYLIKTRGQQVTLSCSPISGHRSVSWYQQTPGQGLQFLFEYFSETQRNKGNFPGRFSGRQFSNSRSEMNVSTLELGDSALYLCASSPGTVGNTIYFGEGSWLTVV.

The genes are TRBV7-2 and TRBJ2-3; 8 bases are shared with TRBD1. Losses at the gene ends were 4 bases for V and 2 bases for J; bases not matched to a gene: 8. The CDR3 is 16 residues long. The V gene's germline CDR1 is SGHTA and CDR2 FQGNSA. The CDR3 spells CASSWPGQVPTDTQYF. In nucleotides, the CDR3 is TGTGCCAGCAGCTGGCCGGGACAGGTTCCCACAGATACGCAGTATTTT.

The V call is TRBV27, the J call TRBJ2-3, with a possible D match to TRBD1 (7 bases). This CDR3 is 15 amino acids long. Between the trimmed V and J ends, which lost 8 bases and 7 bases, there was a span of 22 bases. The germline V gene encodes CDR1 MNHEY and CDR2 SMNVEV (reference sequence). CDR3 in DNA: TGTGCCAGCGCCGCGGGACAGAGGACCCCCTATACGCAGTATTTT. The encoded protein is CASAAGQRTPYTQYF.

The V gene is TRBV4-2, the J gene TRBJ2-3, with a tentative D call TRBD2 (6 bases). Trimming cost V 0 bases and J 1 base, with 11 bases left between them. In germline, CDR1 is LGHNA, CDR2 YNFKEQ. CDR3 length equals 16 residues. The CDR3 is CASSQDWGDGTDTQYF. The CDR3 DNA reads TGTGCCAGCAGCCAAGACTGGGGGGACGGCACAGATACGCAGTATTTT.

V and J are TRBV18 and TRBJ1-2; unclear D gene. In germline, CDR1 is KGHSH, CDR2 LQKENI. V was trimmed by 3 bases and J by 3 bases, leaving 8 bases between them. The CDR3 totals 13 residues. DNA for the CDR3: TGTGCCAGCTCACCGGAGGATTACTATGGCTACACCTTC. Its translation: CASSPEDYYGYTF.

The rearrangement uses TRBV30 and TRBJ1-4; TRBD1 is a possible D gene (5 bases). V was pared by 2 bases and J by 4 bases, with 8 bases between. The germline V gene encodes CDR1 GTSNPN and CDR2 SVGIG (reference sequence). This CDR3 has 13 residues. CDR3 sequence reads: CAWSRQINEKLFF. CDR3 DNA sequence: TGTGCCTGGAGTCGACAGATTAATGAAAAACTGTTTTTT.

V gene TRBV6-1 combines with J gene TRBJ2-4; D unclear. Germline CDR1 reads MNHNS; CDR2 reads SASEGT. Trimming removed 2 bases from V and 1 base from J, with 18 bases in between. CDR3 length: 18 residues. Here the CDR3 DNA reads TGTGCCAGCAGTGAACTTTCTGGGCTGGGCTTGGCCAAAAACATTCAGTACTTC. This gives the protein CASSELSGLGLAKNIQYF.

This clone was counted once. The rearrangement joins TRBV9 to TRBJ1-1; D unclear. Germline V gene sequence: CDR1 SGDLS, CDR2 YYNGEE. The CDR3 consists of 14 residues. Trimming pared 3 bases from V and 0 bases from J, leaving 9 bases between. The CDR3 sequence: CASSAGGLNTEAFF. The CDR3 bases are TGTGCCAGCAGCGCTGGAGGGTTGAACACTGAAGCTTTCTTT.

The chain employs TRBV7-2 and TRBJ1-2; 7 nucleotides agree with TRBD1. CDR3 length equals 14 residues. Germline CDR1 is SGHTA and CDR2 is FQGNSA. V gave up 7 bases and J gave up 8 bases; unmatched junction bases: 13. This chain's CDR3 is CASTDLTGFGGYTF. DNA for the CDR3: TGTGCCAGCACCGACTTGACAGGGTTTGGCGGCTACACCTTC.

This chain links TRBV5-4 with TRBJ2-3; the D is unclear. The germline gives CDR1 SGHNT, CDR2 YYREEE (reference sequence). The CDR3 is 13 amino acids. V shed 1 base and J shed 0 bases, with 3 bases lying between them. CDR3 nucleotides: TGTGCCAGCAGCTTGCCTAGCACAGATACGCAGTATTTT. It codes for CASSLPSTDTQYF. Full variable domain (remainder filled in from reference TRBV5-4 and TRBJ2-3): ETGVTQSPTHLIKTRGQQVTLRCSSQSGHNTVSWYQQALGQGPQFIFQYYREEENGRGNFPPRFSGLQFPNYSSELNVNALELDDSALYLCASSLPSTDTQYFGPGTRLTVL.

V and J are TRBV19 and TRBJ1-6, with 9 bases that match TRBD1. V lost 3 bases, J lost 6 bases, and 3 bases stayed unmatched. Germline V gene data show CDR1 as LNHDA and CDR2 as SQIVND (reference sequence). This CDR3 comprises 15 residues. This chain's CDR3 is CASSMGQGGNSPLHF. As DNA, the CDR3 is TGTGCCAGTAGTATGGGACAGGGTGGTAATTCACCCCTCCACTTT.

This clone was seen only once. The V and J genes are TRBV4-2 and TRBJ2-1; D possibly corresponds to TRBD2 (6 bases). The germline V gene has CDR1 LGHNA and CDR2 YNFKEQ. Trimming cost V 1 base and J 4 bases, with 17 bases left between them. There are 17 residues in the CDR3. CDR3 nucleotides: TGTGCCAGCAGCCAAGGAGGATTGAAGGGACTGTACAATGAGCAGTTCTTC. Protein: CASSQGGLKGLYNEQFF.